The following is a TCR beta chain sequence with its context. Its specific antigen is unknown. Nothing much larger sits one base from this clone, and base qualities are not available. These data originate in a study of graft-versus-host responses after intestinal transplantation (dated by TCRdb to the early 2020s). Context from the whole study: The transplants that recipients got were multivisceral, liver-intestinal, or isolated intestinal. Rather than being sequenced by the commercial service, samples from a few later patients were sequenced in-house on an Illumina MiSeq and processed with MiXCR. Donor T cell macrochimerism was defined as a peak of at least 4% donor T cells among recipient peripheral blood mononuclear cells. The cohort enrolled 24 intestinal transplant recipients, one of whom was a retransplant, and 3 patients without pretransplant specimens were excluded. To identify alloreactive clones, pre-transplant mixed lymphocyte reaction products were sequenced and compared with unstimulated pre-transplant donor and recipient T cells. Every recipient was given anti-thymocyte globulin induction, followed by 3 to 4 years of maintenance tacrolimus and steroids. After intestinal transplantation, graft-versus-host and host-versus-graft alloreactive T cell clones in the graft, circulation and bone marrow were tracked using bulk TCR-beta CDR3 sequencing.

V is cut back by 4 bases and J by 4 bases, with 7 bases in the junction unmatched. From its cysteine to its phenylalanine, the CDR3 spans 15 amino acids. Only the CDR3 portion is preserved as DNA: 45 bases, with reading frame beginning at the first base. Looking up the germline V gene yields CDR1 SGHTS and CDR2 YDEGEE. Library preparation employed the immunoSEQ multiplex PCR assay. For most patients, genomic DNA was isolated using the Qiagen DNeasy Blood and Tissue Kit and was shipped frozen to Adaptive Biotechnologies for TCR sequencing. Adaptive Biotechnologies carried out high-throughput TCR-beta CDR3 sequencing of genomic DNA for most patients. In the source study's methods: Adaptive's ImmunoSEQ software supplied the TCR sequencing data for roughly 17 patients, while MiXCR and VDJtools were used to process three other patients. To correct CD4 versus CD8 sorting errors, sequences present in both subsets at a frequency ratio below 5:1 were removed. Because the origin of CDR3 nucleotide sequences shared between donor and recipient could not be assigned, those sequences were removed. At least 2-fold expansion over unstimulated cells and a minimum CFSE-low frequency of 0.002% (template counts) or 0.001% (read counts) were required for clones to be classified as alloreactive. Clones were considered mappable if detected in sequenced pre-transplant spleen, lymph node, or MLR CFSE-low populations of the donor or recipient. The cumulative frequency of alloreactive clones was calculated as a percentage of all sequences, weighted by copy number. The immuneACCESS repertoire file appears here via TCRdb, limited to in-frame rearrangements. These files lack a portion of the clones; in checked studies, under half of the deficit traces to unresolved V genes, and the cause of the others is not known. V and J calls and clone size come straight from that table; D and trimming were deduced from the DNA. The sample table holds fewer than 130,000 clones, of which approximately 92% were seen once. 0.4% to 0.65% of the sample belongs to the ten largest clones.

Read against the paper, the sample's time point label means: cells obtained before transplantation from donor or recipient. CD3+CD4+ and CD3+CD8+ populations were FACS-sorted from unstimulated pre-transplant donor and recipient cells taken from spleen or lymph nodes. Study-wide conclusions, independent of this receptor: Patients with donor T cell macrochimerism had high GvH to HvG T cell clonal ratios in their allografts. GvH clones turned up in recipient bone marrow, with some appearing earlier in ileal mucosa or blood, a pattern consistent with an intestinal mucosal origin. Conclusions were limited by the relatively low number and heterogeneity of intestinal transplant patients. Early after transplant, peak levels of circulating GvH clones were associated with declines in HvG clones.

The chain was built from TRBV5-8 and TRBJ2-3; 9 bases in between match TRBD1. The sequenced sample was unstimulated CD8+ T cells sorted from spleen or lymph node cells, obtained before intestinal transplant. This TCR was sampled from a human donor who received an intestinal transplant. The CDR3 amino acid sequence is: CASSPGQGEADTQYF. The DNA reads as follows: TGTGCCAGCAGCCCGGGACAGGGAGAGGCAGATACGCAGTATTTT.